This TCR beta chain was identified during a study of blood T cell repertoires in COVID-19. Study overall: The United States, Italy and Spain were the sources of the acute and convalescent COVID-19 samples. The cDNA or gDNA used as material had been derived from T cells, B-cell-depleted T cells, or PBMCs.

Authors' methods: Quantification of nucleated cells was approximated via reference gene primer amplification. The table came from immunoSEQ multiplex PCR; TCRdb's copy has only in-frame clones and leaves some out. Clone size and the V and J calls come from that table; the DNA yielded D and trimming. The table lists roughly 240,000 clones, around four fifths of them singletons. The J segment lost 4 bases and the V segment lost 5 bases, leaving 7 bases of the junction unmatched. CDR1 is SGHTA and CDR2 is FQGNSA in the germline V gene. This CDR3 comprises 14 residues. This clonotype was sampled from a woman between 70 and 85 years old with acute or convalescent COVID-19. Sample: peripheral blood. The chain joins TRBV7-2 to TRBJ1-1; TRBD1 agrees at 7 bases. The chain's CDR3 is CASSQTGWGTEAFF. The CDR3 region has the DNA TGTGCCAGCAGCCAGACAGGGTGGGGCACTGAAGCTTTCTTT. Full variable domain (outside the CDR3, taken from reference TRBV7-2 and TRBJ1-1): GAGVSQSPSNKVTEKGKDVELRCDPISGHTALYWYRQSLGQGLEFLIYFQGNSAPDKSGLPSDRFSAERTGGSVSTLTIQRTQQEDSAVYLCASSQTGWGTEAFFGQGTRLTVV.